The 29 T cell receptor beta chains below were found in one sample sequenced in a study of CD8+ T cells in alopecia areata. Treatment of the sample: oral pan-JAK inhibitor, 5-10 mg twice daily. RNA extraction was followed by reverse transcription into cDNA, which acted as the sequencing template. Using immunoSEQ multiplex PCR, the repertoire was profiled, and TCRdb retains in-frame clones only, with some absent. The sample records 270,000 or so clones, roughly 64% being singletons. The sequencing here drew on CD4+ T cells sorted from blood, taken at week 24, from a patient treated with tofacitinib. The receptors originated from a human donor with alopecia areata.

V and J are TRBV4-2 and TRBJ1-3; tentative D call: TRBD1 (6 bases). In germline, CDR1 is LGHNA, CDR2 YNFKEQ. This CDR3 is built from 17 residues. Trimming cost V 1 base and J 0 bases, with 13 bases left between them. CDR3 sequence reads: CASSQVVGGRSGNTIYF. DNA of the CDR3: TGTGCCAGCAGCCAAGTTGTAGGGGGACGCTCTGGAAACACCATATATTTT.

This clone was counted once. V usage is TRBV4-1 and J usage is TRBJ2-7; TRBD1 matches at 7 bases. V lost 1 base and J lost 0; bases outside the gene matches: 6. The CDR3 sequence is 16 residues long. Germline CDR1 reads MGHRA; CDR2 reads YSYEKL. The CDR3 reads CASSQGTTGRSYEQYF. CDR3 nucleotide sequence: TGCGCCAGCAGCCAAGGGACGACAGGGCGCTCCTACGAGCAGTACTTC.

The chain couples TRBV30 to TRBJ1-2; D remains unclear. CDR1 is GTSNPN, CDR2 SVGIG, per germline (reference sequence). There are 14 residues in the CDR3. With 0 bases removed from V and 8 bases from J, the gap between germline ends came to 16 bases. The CDR3 DNA reads as TGTGCCTGGAGTGTACAGCCCGTTCTGGGGGGCTACACCTTC. Translated, it gives CAWSVQPVLGGYTF. Using reference TRBV30 and TRBJ1-2 for the parts outside the CDR3, the full variable domain is SQTIHQWPATLVQPVGSPLSLECTVEGTSNPNLYWYRQAAGRGLQLLFYSVGIGQISSEVPQNLSASRPQDRQFILSSKKLLLSDSGFYLCAWSVQPVLGGYTFGSGTRLTVV.

The chain uses TRBV5-6 and TRBJ1-6; TRBD1 might be the D (5 bases). The CDR3 is 15 amino acids. Looked up from germline, CDR1 is SGHDT and CDR2 is YYEEEE. The ends were cut back, 4 bases at V and 8 bases at J, with 16 bases in the middle. CDR3 DNA: TGTGCCAGCAGCGGGGGTATGGGGCCGGATTCACCCCTCCACTTT. Protein sequence: CASSGGMGPDSPLHF.

The chain uses TRBV2 and TRBJ2-2; 7 bases agree with TRBD2. Germline trimming cut 7 bases from V and 3 bases from J; bases unmatched to any gene: 8. Germline loops: CDR1 SNHLY, CDR2 FYNNEI. There are 15 residues in the CDR3. CDR3 loop: CASTGLPSDTGELFF. Here the CDR3 DNA reads TGTGCCAGCACGGGACTACCTAGTGACACCGGGGAGCTGTTTTTT.

The chain has TRBV2 and TRBJ2-6, with a tentative D call TRBD1 (6 bases). V lost 3 bases to trimming and J lost 2 bases, with 11 bases between them. Germline V gives CDR1 SNHLY, CDR2 FYNNEI. The CDR3 runs 16 residues. The CDR3 nucleotides read TGTGCCAGCAGTGATCTCAGGGGCCCTGGGGCCAACGTCCTGACTTTC. Protein: CASSDLRGPGANVLTF.

The chain combines TRBV5-4 with TRBJ2-1; 8 nucleotides agree with TRBD2. Germline values: CDR1 SGHNT, CDR2 YYREEE (reference sequence). CDR3 length: 15 amino acids. Unmatched junction bases numbered 9, after V lost 4 bases and J lost 6 bases. CDR3 region: CASSASSGLSNEQFF. The CDR3 bases are TGTGCCAGCAGCGCGTCTAGCGGGCTGTCCAATGAGCAGTTCTTC.

This clone was counted a few times. The chain carries TRBV10-3 and TRBJ2-3; D is ambiguous. This CDR3 region has 13 residues. With 7 bases removed from V and 2 bases from J, the gap between germline ends came to 10 bases. Per germline, CDR1 ENHRY and CDR2 SYGVKD. As DNA, the CDR3 is TGTGCCATCAAGGCCCTCCTCACAGATACGCAGTATTTT. Encoded protein: CAIKALLTDTQYF.

V gene TRBV10-3 combines with J gene TRBJ2-7; D is perhaps TRBD2 (7 bases). Trimming took 3 bases from V and 3 from J, leaving 12 bases between them. Germline-derived CDR1 and CDR2 are ENHRY and SYGVKD. The CDR3 has 14 amino acids. CDR3 in DNA: TGTGCCATCAGTGAAGGGGGAGGGGGCTACGAGCAGTACTTC. It yields the protein CAISEGGGGYEQYF.

This sequence joins TRBV30 and TRBJ1-5, with TRBD1 identical over 7 bases. This CDR3 is built from 15 residues. Germline V gives CDR1 GTSNPN, CDR2 SVGIG (reference sequence). V dropped 3 bases and J dropped 1; count of bases not matched to a gene: 6. This CDR3 reads CAWRPSTGSNQPQHF. CDR3 bases: TGTGCCTGGAGGCCGTCGACAGGGAGCAATCAGCCCCAGCATTTT.

Concerning this clone itself: Within the sample, other DNA sequences also encode this same CDR3. V is TRBV30 and J is TRBJ1-1, with unresolved D. The CDR3 is 11 residues long. V lost 0 bases and J lost 6, with 5 bases in between. The germline CDR1 and CDR2 sequences are GTSNPN and SVGIG (reference sequence). The CDR3 sequence: CAWSVRSEAFF. Here the CDR3 DNA reads TGTGCCTGGAGTGTACGATCTGAAGCTTTCTTT.

This clone appeared a few times. The sample holds other DNA sequences that translate to the same CDR3. The rearrangement joins TRBV29-1 to TRBJ2-5; D is perhaps TRBD2 (5 bases). V was shortened by 5 bases and J by 2 bases, with 9 bases between the two germline ends. This CDR3 spans 12 amino acids. Germline-derived CDR1 and CDR2 are SQVTM and ANQGSEA. The CDR3 here is CSVREGQETQYF. CDR3 nucleotide sequence: TGCAGCGTTCGGGAAGGTCAAGAGACCCAGTACTTC.

The DNA of the CDR3 is TGTGCCAGCAGTTTAGGCAGGGGGAACTATGGCTACACCTTC. Its protein is CASSLGRGNYGYTF. This rearrangement joins TRBV28 to TRBJ1-2, with 7 bases lining up with TRBD1. Germline loops: CDR1 MDHEN, CDR2 SYDVKM. V lost 2 bases to trimming and J lost 2 bases; unmatched junction nucleotides: 2. The CDR3 runs 14 residues.

The chain employs TRBV5-6 and TRBJ2-7; D possibly corresponds to TRBD2 (5 bases). Per germline, CDR1 SGHDT and CDR2 YYEEEE. This CDR3 has 12 residues. V lost 4 bases, J lost 7 bases, and 12 bases lay in between. In nucleotides, the CDR3 is TGTGCCAGCAGCCTAAGGAGGAGGGAGCAGTACTTC. This translates into CASSLRRREQYF.

In this sample, this clone turned up a few times. The chain employs TRBV4-1 and TRBJ1-1, with 9 bases lining up with TRBD1. The V gene end was trimmed by 1 base and the J gene end by 4 bases; junction bases not matched to a gene: 7. The CDR3 loop spans 16 amino acids. The germline V gene encodes CDR1 MGHRA and CDR2 YSYEKL. The CDR3 loop is CASSQVGTGRGTEAFF. CDR3 sequence (DNA): TGCGCCAGCAGCCAAGTAGGGACAGGGAGGGGCACTGAAGCTTTCTTT.

J is TRBJ1-2 and V is TRBV2; D is unresolved. V was shortened by 4 bases and J by 8 bases, with 26 bases between the two germline ends. In germline, CDR1 is SNHLY, CDR2 FYNNEI. The CDR3 runs 17 residues. The CDR3 bases are TGTGCCAGCAGTGCCCTCCCAACAATACAGAGCCTGGAGGGCTACACCTTC. Protein: CASSALPTIQSLEGYTF. The complete variable domain, with remaining parts taken from reference TRBV2 and TRBJ1-2, reads EPEVTQTPSHQVTQMGQEVILRCVPISNHLYFYWYRQILGQKVEFLVSFYNNEISEKSEIFDDQFSVERPDGSNFTLKIRSTKLEDSAMYFCASSALPTIQSLEGYTFGSGTRLTVV.

The chain combines TRBV7-6 with TRBJ2-1; a weak D match, TRBD1 (6 bases). Trimming left V 0 bases short and J 10 bases short, with 16 bases between. CDR3 size: 15 residues. Germline loops: CDR1 SGHVS, CDR2 FNYEAQ. In nucleotides, the CDR3 is TGTGCCAGCAGCTTAGCGGGGGCCCCCACTGAGGAGCAGTTCTTC. Protein: CASSLAGAPTEEQFF.

The chain employs TRBV6-5 and TRBJ1-2; D gene ambiguous. CDR1 and CDR2 (germline): MNHEY, SVGAGI. CDR3 length equals 15 residues. V lost 6 bases to trimming and J lost 4 bases, with 18 bases between them. The CDR3 nucleotides are TGTGCCAGCAGCTCATATCCACGGGAAGCCTATGGCTACACCTTC. This codes for CASSSYPREAYGYTF.

The V call is TRBV2, the J call TRBJ1-1; no clear D. The germline CDR1 and CDR2 sequences are SNHLY and FYNNEI. CDR3 length: 12 amino acids. V dropped 6 bases and J dropped 1 base, with 6 bases sitting between them. The CDR3 region is CASRGANTEAFF. The DNA for the CDR3 is TGTGCCAGCAGGGGCGCGAACACTGAAGCTTTCTTT.

This clone was detected only once. The J gene is TRBJ1-1, the V gene TRBV4-3; tentatively, D is TRBD1 (5 bases). The CDR3 is 14 amino acids. V gave up 1 base and J gave up 8 bases, with 14 bases separating them. From germline, CDR1 is LGHNA and CDR2 YSLEER. CDR3 coding DNA: TGCGCCAGCAGCCAAGTGGGTGGGGGTACCGAAGCTTTCTTT. Its translation is CASSQVGGGTEAFF.

This clone was observed a few times. The V gene is TRBV19, the J gene TRBJ1-2, with unresolved D. V was shortened by 3 bases and J by 8 bases, with 7 bases between the two germline ends. This CDR3 is 11 amino acids long. Germline V gene data show CDR1 as LNHDA and CDR2 as SQIVND (reference sequence). CDR3 sequence reads: CASSIGKGYTF. The DNA for the CDR3 is TGTGCCAGTAGTATCGGGAAAGGCTACACCTTC.

The chain carries TRBV6-5 and TRBJ2-5; D ambiguous. Germline V gives CDR1 MNHEY, CDR2 SVGAGI. This CDR3 region has 13 residues. V shed 8 bases and J shed 4 bases, with 14 bases lying between them. Written as DNA, the CDR3 is TGTGCCAGCCAAAGGAGCCGTCGAGAGACCCAGTACTTC. It specifies CASQRSRRETQYF.

This clone was seen more than once but under ten times. The chain carries TRBV5-4 and TRBJ1-1, with 9 bases that match TRBD1. This CDR3 contains 15 residues. V trimming: 4 bases; J trimming: 3 bases; junction bases outside the gene matches: 7. Germline V gene sequence: CDR1 SGHNT, CDR2 YYREEE (reference sequence). CDR3 sequence (DNA): TGTGCCAGCAGCACCCGGACAGGGGAAGACACTGAAGCTTTCTTT. Amino acid sequence: CASSTRTGEDTEAFF.

The chain links TRBV6-1 to TRBJ1-1; D unclear. Germline V gene data show CDR1 as MNHNS and CDR2 as SASEGT. The CDR3 sequence is 15 residues long. V was shortened by 6 bases and J by 1 base, with 15 bases between the two germline ends. In DNA form, the CDR3 reads TGTGCCAGCAGCCTCCCTGGTAGCCCGAACACTGAAGCTTTCTTT. Protein: CASSLPGSPNTEAFF.

The chain uses TRBV28 and TRBJ2-7, with D unresolved. From germline, CDR1 is MDHEN and CDR2 SYDVKM. V was cut by 3 bases and J by 6 bases, with 12 bases left in between. CDR3 length: 13 residues. This CDR3 is CASSFGRASEQYF. The CDR3 DNA follows: TGTGCCAGCAGTTTTGGAAGAGCGAGCGAGCAGTACTTC.

This chain connects TRBV5-5 to TRBJ1-6; 7 nucleotides agree with TRBD1. CDR3 size: 14 residues. The V gene's germline CDR1 is SGHKS and CDR2 YYEKEE (reference sequence). J lost 9 bases, V lost 4 bases, and 7 bases had no gene match. As DNA, the CDR3 is TGTGCCAGCAGCCGACAGGGCAGCGGTTCACCCCTCCACTTT. Protein product: CASSRQGSGSPLHF.

This clone has only a few counts. The genes are TRBV30 and TRBJ2-3, with 12 bases identical to TRBD1. Germline lookup yields CDR1 GTSNPN and CDR2 SVGIG (reference sequence). Germline trimming cut 4 bases from V and 9 bases from J; bases unmatched to any gene: 5. The CDR3 is 13 residues long. The CDR3 DNA follows: TGTGCCTGGAAGGGGGACAGGGGGCGGACGCAGTATTTT. As protein: CAWKGDRGRTQYF.

The V and J genes are TRBV5-1 and TRBJ1-5; 7 bases are shared with TRBD1. CDR3 size: 15 residues. Per germline, CDR1 SGHRS and CDR2 YFSETQ. V shed 4 bases, J shed 5 bases, and the junction held 9 bases outside the gene matches. CDR3 in amino acids: CASSPGTEPYQPQHF. The DNA of the CDR3 is TGCGCCAGCAGCCCCGGGACAGAGCCGTATCAGCCCCAGCATTTT. The variable domain in full, completed from reference TRBV5-1 and TRBJ1-5, reads KAGVTQTPRYLIKTRGQQVTLSCSPISGHRSVSWYQQTPGQGLQFLFEYFSETQRNKGNFPGRFSGRQFSNSRSEMNVSTLELGDSALYLCASSPGTEPYQPQHFGDGTRLSIL.

This sequence joins TRBV18 and TRBJ1-6; TRBD1 matches at 8 bases. There are 14 residues in the CDR3. Germline V gene data show CDR1 as KGHSH and CDR2 as LQKENI. J lost 9 bases, V lost 3 bases, and 4 bases had no gene match. CDR3 coding DNA: TGTGCCAGCTCACCGGTCAGGGGGCCTTCACCCCTCCACTTT. Translating it yields CASSPVRGPSPLHF.